One sample yielded the 18 T cell receptor beta chains listed below, sequenced in a study of spatial heterogeneity in lung cancer. TCRdb passed the 5' RACE reads through MiXCR, listing each CDR3 protein once. The table includes some 80,000 distinct CDR3 sequences, 7.5% to 9.5% detected once. Time point denoted: sample taken at primary tumor resection. Sample: PBMCs, taken at surgery. Receptors were obtained from a male donor with early-stage non-small cell lung cancer.

This chain joins TRBV23-1 and TRBJ2-5; D is undetermined. TRBV23-1 is sorted into the ORF group, with uncertain function. This CDR3 has 17 residues. Trimming cost V 0 bases and J 4 bases, with 18 bases left between them. CDR3 DNA sequence: TGCGCCAGCAGTCAATCTCTACGGTCTCTCCGTCGAGAGACCCAGTACTTC. Translating it yields CASSQSLRSLRRETQYF.

This clonotype was detected ten times or more. CDR3 protein: CASSRTVLNTEAFF. In DNA form, the CDR3 reads TGCGCCAGCAGCAGGACAGTCTTGAACACTGAAGCTTTCTTT. V usage is TRBV5-1 and J usage is TRBJ1-1; tentatively, D is TRBD1 (6 bases). The CDR3 covers 14 residues. Per the germline V gene, CDR1 is SGHRS and CDR2 is YFSETQ. Deletions cut 4 bases from V and 0 bases from J, with 10 bases between. The full variable domain, in which reference TRBV5-1 and TRBJ1-1 provide the parts outside the CDR3, is KAGVTQTPRYLIKTRGQQVTLSCSPISGHRSVSWYQQTPGQGLQFLFEYFSETQRNKGNFPGRFSGRQFSNSRSEMNVSTLELGDSALYLCASSRTVLNTEAFFGQGTRLTVV.

This clonotype has just a few counts. This rearrangement joins TRBV5-1 to TRBJ2-7, with 8 positions matching TRBD2. The CDR3 consists of 15 residues. The V and J ends lost 6 bases and 3 bases, in that order; junction bases with no gene match: 11. CDR1 and CDR2 (germline): SGHRS, YFSETQ. The CDR3 reads CASTGGGRIDYEQYF. The DNA for the CDR3 is TGCGCCAGCACCGGCGGGGGGAGAATCGACTACGAGCAGTACTTC.

This clonotype was found many times. V and J are TRBV7-2 and TRBJ2-7; 7 positions agree with TRBD1. Germline V gene lookup returns CDR1 SGHTA and CDR2 FQGNSA. The CDR3 has 15 residues. V gave up 1 base and J gave up 0 bases; unmatched junction bases: 3. The chain's CDR3 is CASSLVGQHSYEQYF. Here the CDR3 DNA reads TGTGCCAGCAGCTTAGTGGGACAGCACTCCTACGAGCAGTACTTC.

This chain uses TRBV6-2 or TRBV6-3 with TRBJ1-5; 8 bases are shared with TRBD1. Losses at the gene ends were 2 bases for V and 7 bases for J; bases not matched to a gene: 7. Germline lookup yields CDR1 MNHEY and CDR2 SVGEGT. There are 15 residues in the CDR3. The CDR3 region is CASSYRGQGGQPQHF. The CDR3 DNA follows: TGTGCCAGCAGTTACCGCGGACAGGGAGGCCAGCCCCAGCATTTT.

The table lists this clonotype with a few counts. The chain uses TRBV6-2 or TRBV6-3 and TRBJ1-5; no clear D. Trimming took off 0 bases at V and 0 bases at J, with 15 bases between the two ends. Germline loops: CDR1 MNHEY, CDR2 SVGEGT. The CDR3 covers 18 residues. The CDR3: CASSYSASSLTSNQPQHF. The CDR3 DNA follows: TGTGCCAGCAGTTACTCGGCCAGCTCCCTTACTAGCAATCAGCCCCAGCATTTT.

The V gene is TRBV2, the J gene TRBJ2-1, with D uncertain. V lost 1 base, J lost 6 bases, and 7 bases lay in between. The CDR3 loop spans 13 amino acids. CDR1 SNHLY and CDR2 FYNNEI come from the germline V gene. The CDR3 DNA sequence: TGTGCCAGCAGTGAAGGTCCAGCCAATGAGCAGTTCTTC. It yields the protein CASSEGPANEQFF.

A few counts support this clonotype. The V and J genes are TRBV12-3 or TRBV12-4 and TRBJ2-1; D perhaps matches TRBD2 (6 bases). The ends were cut back, 5 bases at V and 8 bases at J, with 19 bases in the middle. The CDR3 has 15 amino acids. DNA of the CDR3: TGTGCCAGCAGTCCCGGGGAGGCGGGACGGGATGAGCAGTTCTTC. Translated, it gives CASSPGEAGRDEQFF.

V gene TRBV5-1 combines with J gene TRBJ2-5, with D possibly being TRBD1 (6 bases). The germline V gene encodes CDR1 SGHRS and CDR2 YFSETQ. This CDR3 spans 15 amino acids. The ends were cut back, 1 base at V and 1 base at J, with 11 bases in the middle. In DNA, the CDR3 is TGCGCCAGCAGCTTGACAGGGACGGCCCAAGAGACCCAGTACTTC. As protein: CASSLTGTAQETQYF.

At least ten counts were recorded for this clonotype. The chain joins TRBV30 to TRBJ2-4, with D possibly matching TRBD2 (6 bases). Trimming pared 2 bases from V and 0 bases from J, leaving 20 bases between. Germline V gene lookup returns CDR1 GTSNPN and CDR2 SVGIG (reference sequence). There are 18 residues in the CDR3. The CDR3 DNA sequence: TGTGCCTGGAGTTTGATAGCGGAAACCCTTTTAGCCAAAAACATTCAGTACTTC. Translation gives CAWSLIAETLLAKNIQYF.

As concerns this clonotype: The CDR3 end shows no conserved phenylalanine or tryptophan, and so a read error is likely. CDR3 amino acids: CASSHQTSPDSTDTQYL. The CDR3, as DNA: TGCGCCAGCAGCCATCAAACTAGCCCCGATAGCACAGATACGCAGTATTTG. The gene calls are TRBV5-1 and TRBJ2-3; perhaps TRBD2 as D (6 bases). The V gene's germline CDR1 is SGHRS and CDR2 YFSETQ. Between the trimmed V and J ends, which lost 4 bases and 0 bases, there was a span of 18 bases. The CDR3 is 17 amino acids.

This chain joins TRBV19 and TRBJ2-1, with D possibly TRBD2 on 6 matching bases. The CDR3 length is 16 residues. The ends were cut back, 4 bases at V and 0 bases at J, with 13 bases in the middle. Germline V gene lookup returns CDR1 LNHDA and CDR2 SQIVND (reference sequence). This CDR3 reads CASSTLGGISYNEQFF. Here the CDR3 DNA reads TGTGCCAGTAGTACACTCGGCGGGATCTCCTACAATGAGCAGTTCTTC.

The genes are TRBV20-1 and TRBJ2-1; D gene unclear. The germline V and J ends were trimmed by 3 bases and 8 bases, with 14 bases remaining between them. The V gene's germline CDR1 is DFQATT and CDR2 SNEGSKA (reference sequence). The length of the CDR3 is 13 residues. CDR3 sequence (DNA): TGCAGTGCTAGTGGGCAGGCTAGGGATGAGCAGTTCTTC. It yields the protein CSASGQARDEQFF.

On this clonotype itself: A read error may explain this, as a much larger clone is one base away. This chain links TRBV29-1 with TRBJ1-1; maybe TRBD1 (5 bases). CDR3 length: 14 amino acids. V dropped 3 bases and J dropped 5 bases, with 16 bases sitting between them. Germline-derived CDR1 and CDR2 are SQVTM and ANQGSEA. The DNA for the CDR3 is TGCAGCGTTGACCCACAGGAGGTAGGTACTGAAGCTTTCTTT. Translating it yields CSVDPQEVGTEAFF.

The table lists this clonotype with many counts. The chain is built from TRBV30 and TRBJ2-1, with 11 nucleotides matching TRBD2. CDR1 GTSNPN and CDR2 SVGIG come from the germline V gene (reference sequence). The CDR3 runs 14 residues. The V gene end was trimmed by 4 bases and the J gene end by 3 bases; junction bases not matched to a gene: 2. The CDR3 here is CAWTSGGNYNEQFF. The CDR3 nucleotides read TGTGCCTGGACTAGCGGGGGGAACTACAATGAGCAGTTCTTC.

This sequence joins TRBV6-1 and TRBJ1-1; no reliable D call. Germline loops: CDR1 MNHNS, CDR2 SASEGT. The CDR3 contains 11 residues. Trimming removed 6 bases at V and 7 bases at J, with 9 bases between. The CDR3 region has the DNA TGTGCCAGCAGGTGGACCCTTGAAGCTTTCTTT. Protein product: CASRWTLEAFF.

The table lists this clonotype with many counts. The chain carries TRBV12-3 or TRBV12-4 and TRBJ2-7; D is undetermined. The CDR3 extends over 14 amino acids. Trimming shortened V by 3 bases and J by 6 bases, and 15 bases separated the two germline ends. This chain's CDR3 is CASSLSGSPSEQYF. The CDR3 coding sequence is TGTGCCAGCAGTTTGAGTGGGTCCCCAAGCGAGCAGTACTTC.

This clonotype was recorded a few times. This chain links TRBV10-3 with TRBJ2-3; a weak D match, TRBD2 (6 bases). The CDR3 is made up of 14 amino acids. Germline V gene data show CDR1 as ENHRY and CDR2 as SYGVKD. The ends were cut back, 10 bases at V and 3 bases at J, with 17 bases in the middle. This CDR3 reads CASGDSLGTDTQYF. CDR3 bases: TGTGCCAGCGGGGACTCCTTGGGGACAGATACGCAGTATTTT.